Each of the 10 T cell receptor beta chains below was sequenced from the same sample in a study of cytomegalovirus exposure and HLA in healthy donors. The PCR made use of 60 Vbeta and 13 Jbeta primers. Using immunoSEQ multiplex PCR, the repertoire was profiled, and TCRdb retains in-frame clones only, with some absent. In the table there are some 80,000 clones, about four fifths of which are singletons. Sequenced: PBMCs. The receptors shown here come from a man aged 35-49 years in good health and CMV-seronegative.

This rearrangement joins TRBV2 to TRBJ2-7; 11 nucleotides match TRBD1. With 6 bases clipped from V and 0 bases from J, the junction kept 1 base outside the gene matches. Germline assignment: CDR1 SNHLY and CDR2 FYNNEI. The CDR3 is 14 residues long. The CDR3 nucleotides read TGTGCCAGCAGGGGACAGGGGGGCTCCTACGAGCAGTACTTC. It encodes CASRGQGGSYEQYF.

The rearrangement uses TRBV7-9 and TRBJ2-3; 9 nucleotides line up with TRBD2. This CDR3 contains 15 residues. Per germline, CDR1 SEHNR and CDR2 FQNEAQ (reference sequence). V was clipped by 5 bases and J by 4 bases; unmatched bases: 7. CDR3 in amino acids: CASSPRGTSPDTQYF. Written as DNA, the CDR3 is TGTGCCAGCAGCCCGAGAGGGACTAGCCCAGATACGCAGTATTTT. Filled out from reference TRBV7-9 and TRBJ2-3, the complete variable domain reads DTGVSQNPRHKITKRGQNVTFRCDPISEHNRLYWYRQTLGQGPEFLTYFQNEAQLEKSRLLSDRFSAERPKGSFSTLEIQRTEQGDSAMYLCASSPRGTSPDTQYFGPGTRLTVL.

With regard to this clone: The junction departs from the called germline gene at one end, perhaps through a read error. Other DNA sequences in the same sample also yield this CDR3. This rearrangement joins TRBV6-5 to TRBJ2-3; D is ambiguous. The germline V gene encodes CDR1 MNHEY and CDR2 SVGAGI. The CDR3 has 14 residues. CDR3 nucleotides: TGTGCCAGCAGCATAGGAGTTAGCACGGATACGCAGTATTTT. This translates into CASSIGVSTDTQYF.

The chain is built from TRBV27 and TRBJ1-1; D call uncertain. Germline-derived CDR1 and CDR2 are MNHEY and SMNVEV (reference sequence). V was pared by 5 bases and J by 0 bases, with 10 bases between. The CDR3 has 14 residues. The CDR3 reads CASSTQNLNTEAFF. Here the CDR3 DNA reads TGTGCCAGCAGTACACAGAATTTGAACACTGAAGCTTTCTTT.

This clone was counted a few times. The chain is built from TRBV4-3 and TRBJ1-4; D is unclear. The CDR3 totals 13 residues. Germline-derived CDR1 and CDR2 are LGHNA and YSLEER. The V gene lost 2 bases and the J gene lost 5 bases, with 6 bases spanning the gap. The CDR3 DNA reads TGCGCCAGCAGCCAACCCCTCAATGAAAAACTGTTTTTT. Its protein is CASSQPLNEKLFF.

This clone was recorded only once. The chain uses TRBV9 and TRBJ1-4; D possibly corresponds to TRBD1 (5 bases). V lost 3 bases, J lost 6 bases, and 12 bases lay in between. This CDR3 region has 14 residues. Germline V gene data show CDR1 as SGDLS and CDR2 as YYNGEE. The CDR3 region is CASSDRSGDEKLFF. In nucleotides, the CDR3 is TGTGCCAGCAGCGACCGGTCGGGGGATGAAAAACTGTTTTTT.

The rearrangement uses TRBV13 and TRBJ1-1; maybe TRBD1 (5 bases). From germline, CDR1 is PRHDT and CDR2 FYEKMQ (reference sequence). Trimming cost V 5 bases and J 6 bases, with 10 bases left between them. This CDR3 is 12 amino acids long. This CDR3 is CASSPGLAEAFF. CDR3 in DNA: TGTGCCAGCAGCCCGGGACTTGCTGAAGCTTTCTTT. Looking up the rest from reference TRBV13 and TRBJ1-1 gives the full variable domain: AAGVIQSPRHLIKEKRETATLKCYPIPRHDTVYWYQQGPGQDPQFLISFYEKMQSDKGSIPDRFSAQQFSDYHSELNMSSLELGDSALYFCASSPGLAEAFFGQGTRLTVV.

The chain carries TRBV6-5 and TRBJ2-7; D is unresolved. Trimming took off 0 bases at V and 7 bases at J, with 7 bases between the two ends. This CDR3 contains 12 residues. Germline CDR1 is MNHEY and CDR2 is SVGAGI. As DNA, the CDR3 is TGTGCCAGCAGTTACTCGACGGGTGAGCAGTACTTC. This encodes CASSYSTGEQYF.

V and J are TRBV2 and TRBJ1-1; 8 bases match TRBD1. Germline CDR1 is SNHLY and CDR2 is FYNNEI. Trimming took 5 bases from V and 3 from J; bases not matched to a gene: 8. CDR3 length: 15 residues. CDR3 DNA sequence: TGTGCCAGCAGTTCTCAGGGGGCGGCTTACACTGAAGCTTTCTTT. This encodes CASSSQGAAYTEAFF. Filled out from reference TRBV2 and TRBJ1-1, the complete variable domain reads EPEVTQTPSHQVTQMGQEVILRCVPISNHLYFYWYRQILGQKVEFLVSFYNNEISEKSEIFDDQFSVERPDGSNFTLKIRSTKLEDSAMYFCASSSQGAAYTEAFFGQGTRLTVV.

This chain uses TRBV19 with TRBJ1-5; 7 nucleotides agree with TRBD1. Trimming removed 10 bases from V and 5 bases from J; junction bases left unmatched: 5. Germline CDR1 reads LNHDA; CDR2 reads SQIVND (reference sequence). The CDR3 has 12 residues. The CDR3 DNA is TGTGCCACCCGGGACAGAGATCAGCCCCAGCATTTT. This translates into CATRDRDQPQHF.